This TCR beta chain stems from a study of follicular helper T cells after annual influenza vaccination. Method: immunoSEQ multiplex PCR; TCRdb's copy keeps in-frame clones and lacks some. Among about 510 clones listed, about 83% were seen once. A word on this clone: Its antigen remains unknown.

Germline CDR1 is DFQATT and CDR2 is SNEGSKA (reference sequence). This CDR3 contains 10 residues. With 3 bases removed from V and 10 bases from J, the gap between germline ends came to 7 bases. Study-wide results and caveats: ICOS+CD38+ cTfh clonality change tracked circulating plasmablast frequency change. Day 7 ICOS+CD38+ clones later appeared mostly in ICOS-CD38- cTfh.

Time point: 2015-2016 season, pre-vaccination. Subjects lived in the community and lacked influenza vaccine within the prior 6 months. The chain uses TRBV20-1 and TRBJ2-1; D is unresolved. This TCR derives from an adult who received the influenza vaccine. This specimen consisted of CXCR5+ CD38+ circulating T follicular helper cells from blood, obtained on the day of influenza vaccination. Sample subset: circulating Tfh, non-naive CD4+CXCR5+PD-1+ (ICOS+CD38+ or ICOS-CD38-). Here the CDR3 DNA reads TGCAGTGCTAGTCTCAAGGAGCAGTTCTTC. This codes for CSASLKEQFF.